The 18 T cell receptor beta chains presented below share a single source sample, sequenced in a study of beta chain features in type 1 diabetes. Findings and limits, study-wide: There was a moderate but significant shortening of TCRB CDR3s in all four CD4+ subsets of Type 1 diabetes patients.

No antigen has been identified for these receptors. Since all of the isolated RNA was reverse transcribed, expressed TCRB transcripts were what got sequenced. Produced via immunoSEQ multiplex PCR; TCRdb's table is partial and in-frame only. The sample shows just over 25,000 clones, roughly half of them seen only once. The sample taken for sequencing was stem cell memory CD4+ T cells from blood. These receptor sequences come from a man under 40 with type 1 diabetes.

This rearrangement joins TRBV11-2 to TRBJ2-5, with D perhaps matching TRBD1 (5 bases). V lost 2 bases and J lost 1, with 8 bases in between. The germline gives CDR1 SGHAT, CDR2 FQNNGV. The CDR3 runs 14 residues. The CDR3 coding sequence is TGTGCCAGCAGCTTAAGGACACCCCAAGAGACCCAGTACTTC. Translated, it gives CASSLRTPQETQYF.

There are a few counts of this clone. The chain uses TRBV5-1 and TRBJ1-2, with a weak D call TRBD1 (5 bases). In germline, CDR1 is SGHRS, CDR2 YFSETQ. There are 13 residues in the CDR3. V gave up 0 bases and J gave up 7 bases, with 10 bases separating them. The CDR3 DNA is TGCGCCAGCAGCTTGGGAGGCGGGGCTGGCTACACCTTC. Translated, it gives CASSLGGGAGYTF.

CDR3 DNA sequence: TGCGCCAGCAGCCAAGGACAGGGGTCGGAAGGTGGCTACACCTTC. Amino acids: CASSQGQGSEGGYTF. The chain employs TRBV4-1 and TRBJ1-2; 8 bases are shared with TRBD1. CDR1 and CDR2 (germline): MGHRA, YSYEKL. CDR3 length: 15 amino acids. V was clipped by 1 base and J by 7 bases; unmatched bases: 8.

This clone has only a few counts. The chain recombines TRBV5-1 with TRBJ2-4; no definite D call. The V and J ends lost 4 bases and 8 bases respectively, with 19 bases between them. Germline values: CDR1 SGHRS, CDR2 YFSETQ. The CDR3 contains 15 residues. CDR3 DNA sequence: TGCGCCAGCAGCGTGGACCGGATGGATGGAGACATTCAGTACTTC. Protein sequence: CASSVDRMDGDIQYF.

The gene calls are TRBV29-1 and TRBJ1-5; D gene uncertain. Trimming cost V 4 bases and J 3 bases, with 7 bases left between them. Per the germline V gene, CDR1 is SQVTM and CDR2 is ANQGSEA. The CDR3 is made up of 12 amino acids. Written as DNA, the CDR3 is TGCAGCGTTGGAGGAGCCAATCAGCCCCAGCATTTT. Protein sequence: CSVGGANQPQHF.

This clone is a singleton in its sample. J is TRBJ1-1 and V is TRBV5-1; maybe TRBD1 (6 bases). CDR3 size: 14 residues. Between the trimmed V and J ends, which lost 4 bases and 4 bases, there was a span of 14 bases. The germline V gene has CDR1 SGHRS and CDR2 YFSETQ. The CDR3 loop reads CASSPAGDRTEAFF. As DNA, the CDR3 is TGCGCCAGCAGCCCGGCAGGGGATCGCACTGAAGCTTTCTTT. Drawing the rest from reference TRBV5-1 and TRBJ1-1, the complete variable domain is KAGVTQTPRYLIKTRGQQVTLSCSPISGHRSVSWYQQTPGQGLQFLFEYFSETQRNKGNFPGRFSGRQFSNSRSEMNVSTLELGDSALYLCASSPAGDRTEAFFGQGTRLTVV.

The V and J genes are TRBV2 and TRBJ1-2, with D uncertain. The V gene lost 10 bases and the J gene lost 4 bases, with 10 bases spanning the gap. Germline V gives CDR1 SNHLY, CDR2 FYNNEI. CDR3 size: 11 residues. The DNA of the CDR3 is TGTGCCATTGCGGCGGGCTATGGCTACACCTTC. Protein: CAIAAGYGYTF.

This clone is a singleton in its sample. The chain has TRBV5-1 and TRBJ1-1; the D gene is possibly TRBD1 (5 bases). CDR1 is SGHRS and CDR2 is YFSETQ in the germline V gene. The CDR3 has 15 amino acids. With 3 bases removed from V and 1 base from J, the gap between germline ends came to 13 bases. CDR3 region: CASSSGGGGNTEAFF. For the CDR3, the DNA is TGCGCCAGCAGCTCCGGGGGTGGGGGGAACACTGAAGCTTTCTTT.

The chain recombines TRBV6-1 with TRBJ2-1, with 7 nucleotides matching TRBD2. Germline assignment: CDR1 MNHNS and CDR2 SASEGT. The CDR3 is 13 residues long. The V gene end was trimmed by 5 bases and the J gene end by 7 bases; junction bases not matched to a gene: 5. In DNA form, the CDR3 reads TGTGCCAGCAGTACACTGGGAGGGAATGAGCAGTTCTTC. Amino acids: CASSTLGGNEQFF.

This clone has just a few counts. The V and J genes are TRBV18 and TRBJ2-3; D might be TRBD1 (6 bases). V lost 6 bases to trimming and J lost 3 bases, with 13 bases between them. The CDR3 is 14 amino acids. CDR1 KGHSH and CDR2 LQKENI come from the germline V gene. DNA of the CDR3: TGTGCCAGCTCCCAACAGGGATGGACAGATACGCAGTATTTT. It is translated as CASSQQGWTDTQYF.

The chain recombines TRBV9 with TRBJ1-2, with 10 positions matching TRBD1. The CDR3 totals 15 residues. The germline V gene has CDR1 SGDLS and CDR2 YYNGEE. With V trimmed by 3 bases and J by 8 bases, 10 bases remained unmatched. CDR3 DNA sequence: TGTGCCAGCAGCGGACAGGGGGCCCTTATGGTCGGCTACACCTTC. Translation: CASSGQGALMVGYTF.

This clone showed up just a few times. The rearrangement links TRBV5-1 to TRBJ1-3; TRBD1 might be the D (6 bases). The V end was cut by 3 bases, the J end by 1 base, with 17 bases between. Germline assignment: CDR1 SGHRS and CDR2 YFSETQ. The CDR3 runs 17 residues. The CDR3 loop reads CASSSGTTLFSGNTIYF. CDR3 nucleotides: TGCGCCAGCAGCTCCGGGACAACCCTCTTTTCTGGAAACACCATATATTTT.

The V call is TRBV29-1, the J call TRBJ1-2; TRBD1 is a possible D gene (5 bases). The CDR3 loop spans 14 amino acids. The germline CDR1 and CDR2 sequences are SQVTM and ANQGSEA. Trimming left V 2 bases short and J 7 bases short, with 17 bases between. The CDR3 coding sequence is TGCAGCGTTGAATGGGGGGAGTCCCTATCTGGCTACACCTTC. Amino acid sequence: CSVEWGESLSGYTF. The full variable domain, completed using reference TRBV29-1 and TRBJ1-2, is SAVISQKPSRDICQRGTSLTIQCQVDSQVTMMFWYRQQPGQSLTLIATANQGSEATYESGFVIDKFPISRPNLTFSTLTVSNMSPEDSSIYLCSVEWGESLSGYTFGSGTRLTVV.

The V call is TRBV29-1, the J call TRBJ2-7; a possible D gene is TRBD2 (5 bases). Trimming cost V 5 bases and J 1 base, with 18 bases left between them. The length of the CDR3 is 15 residues. CDR1 SQVTM and CDR2 ANQGSEA come from the germline V gene. As DNA, the CDR3 is TGCAGCGTTCGAGAAGGACTGACGCAGTCCTACGAGCAGTACTTC. Amino acids: CSVREGLTQSYEQYF.

J is TRBJ1-2 and V is TRBV6-1; TRBD1 matches at 7 bases. The junction had 9 bases not matched to a gene; V was cut back by 6 bases and J by 5 bases. The CDR3 has 14 residues. CDR1 is MNHNS and CDR2 is SASEGT in the germline V gene. In nucleotides, the CDR3 is TGTGCCAGCAGGGAGAGCCGGGACAGTTATGGCTACACCTTC. This translates into CASRESRDSYGYTF.

The chain carries TRBV25-1 and TRBJ2-4; TRBD2 is a possible D gene (7 bases). Germline CDR1 is MGHDK and CDR2 is SYGVNS. The CDR3 loop spans 16 amino acids. V lost 3 bases, J lost 0 bases, and 12 bases lay in between. The CDR3, as DNA: TGTGCCAGCAGTGAGGTAGGGGGGGTAGCCAAAAACATTCAGTACTTC. It is translated as CASSEVGGVAKNIQYF.

The J gene is TRBJ1-2, the V gene TRBV28; TRBD1 aligns across 9 bases. Germline CDR1 MDHEN, CDR2 SYDVKM. The CDR3 covers 15 residues. Trimming removed 6 bases from V and 8 bases from J; junction bases left unmatched: 13. DNA of the CDR3: TGTGCCAGCAGAGTATCGGGACAGGGTAATTTCGGCTACACCTTC. Its translation: CASRVSGQGNFGYTF.

The table lists this clone with a few counts. V usage is TRBV18 and J usage is TRBJ2-1; 10 bases match TRBD1. The CDR3 is 14 amino acids. CDR1 is KGHSH and CDR2 is LQKENI in the germline V gene. The V gene end was trimmed by 6 bases and the J gene end by 8 bases; junction bases not matched to a gene: 7. CDR3 DNA sequence: TGTGCCAGCTCCCAGGGACAGGGGACTTATGAGCAGTTCTTC. It codes for CASSQGQGTYEQFF.